A few counts support the clone carrying this T cell receptor beta chain. This specimen comes from a study of blood T cell repertoires in COVID-19. Across the study: There were acute and convalescent COVID-19 samples, and they came from the United States, Italy and Spain. From T cells, B-cell-depleted T cells, or PBMCs came the material, which was cDNA or gDNA.

As handled by the study authors: Reference gene primer amplification gave nucleated cell count estimates. Produced via immunoSEQ multiplex PCR; TCRdb's table is partial and in-frame only. V, J and clone size are those of that table, while D and trimming were read from the DNA. The profile shows about 80,000 clones, roughly four fifths of them singletons. Trimming left V 6 bases short and J 2 bases short, with 14 bases between. CDR1 and CDR2 from the germline V gene are MNHEY and SMNVEV (reference sequence). This CDR3 region has 15 residues. Sequenced input: peripheral blood. The origin of this receptor is a man aged 55 to 70 with acute or convalescent COVID-19. The chain links TRBV27 to TRBJ1-5, with D perhaps TRBD1 (5 bases). DNA of the CDR3: TGTGCCAGCAGCTACAGGTCAGAAGGCAATCAGCCCCAGCATTTT. Its translation is CASSYRSEGNQPQHF.